This T cell receptor beta chain originates from a study of shared clonotypes between healthy human individuals (dated by TCRdb to the early 2020s). Regarding the complete study: Three men and a couple of women, aged 18 to 49 years, made up the cohort. For each donor, three plates each were used for CD4 naive and CD4 memory, two plates were used for CD8 naive, and one plate was used for CD8 memory. Blood TCR repertoires of about 5 healthy adults were deeply sequenced to estimate repertoire size and the extent of clonotype sharing between individuals. Different laboratories and diverse techniques were used to prepare libraries and sequence TCR repertoires, to increase sequencing depth and limit assay-specific biases. Per donor, leukapheresis produced somewhere between about 0.8 and 9 billion PBMCs. Beyond this particular receptor, the publication reports: Even with the large sequencing depth, rarefaction of the sorted-subset datasets indicated that sequencing was incomplete. When several donors were compared, the shared fraction of clonotypes was about 5% for naive CD4, about 4% for naive CD8, 2% to 2.5% for memory CD4, and approximately 0.4% for memory CD8. Based on pairwise subsampling, the degree of clonotype sharing among donors was expected to be affected by sequencing depth. The genetic and exposure-history diversity represented was limited by the small number of donors. Compared with non-shared clonotypes, the clonotypes found in all four sorted-subset donors had higher generation probabilities. Sampling was limited to blood, and TCR repertoires in tissue likely differ from TCR repertoires in blood. Naive subsets generally had larger estimated clonotype richness than memory subsets.

This clone was detected only a few times. The antigen it binds to is not known. No base quality values were provided; no much bigger clone lies one nucleotide off. TCR CDR3 regions were amplified from genomic DNA by multiplex PCR using the deep immunoSEQ assay. Extracted genomic DNA from each cell subset was distributed evenly across all wells of several immunoSEQ 96-well plates, and each plate was treated as a replicate. For sorted subsets, around 0.2 ug genomic DNA, equal to 30,000 or so T cell genomes, was loaded into each replicate PCR. The purified libraries were quantified using a Qubit 3.0 fluorometer, sized with a Bioanalyzer 2100, and then quantified again using the KAPA Library Quantification kit. Every immunoSEQ 96-well plate was sequenced on a separate single-read 150-cycle Illumina NextSeq 550 flow cell. On the authors' methods: The immunoSEQ output contained only junctional sequences without quality scores, so filtering could not match that applied to full-length reads. Sequences were annotated with PyIR, a Python wrapper for IgBLAST v1.9, using IMGT germline references to assign V/J genes and CDR3. Reads were removed for weak V/J assignments (E-value above 1e-6), missing CDR3, stop codons, out-of-frame junctions, or ambiguous translated residues. A V3J clonotype was defined by an identical inferred V gene, J gene, and CDR3 amino acid sequence. Percentage overlap between repertoires was computed as shared unique clonotypes divided by the size of the smaller repertoire. Three approaches were used to assess repertoire richness: RTK rarefaction, the Chao1 estimator, and Recon v2.1 estimates of unobserved clonotypes. OLGA was used to compute generation probabilities for all TCRbeta clonotypes that the gDNA method yielded from a handful of donors. TCRdb took over this immuneACCESS table, retaining in-frame rearrangements with V and J assigned. Such tables are incomplete; in checked studies, under half of the missing clones stem from an unresolved V gene, and the remainder is unexplained. The V and J calls and the clone size are those of that table, but D and trimming were determined from the DNA. The sample table shows about 700,000 clones, and around 72% are seen once. The ten largest clonotypes hold around 1.6% of the sample.

Donors were healthy HIV-negative adults with no recently reported acute infections or vaccinations. Every donor was a Caucasian adult residing in Nashville, Tennessee, USA. Magnetic negative selection was used to enrich CD4+ T cells, after which naive cells were positively selected on CD45RA and the negative fraction became the memory subset. After blood collection by leukapheresis, PBMCs were isolated using Ficoll-Histopaque density gradient centrifugation and then cryopreserved in the vapor phase of liquid nitrogen. Analytical flow cytometry was used to check the purity and quantity of each magnetically sorted T cell population. From each sorted fraction, genomic DNA was isolated and quantified by UV absorbance on a Nanodrop 2000c. From a lookup of the germline V gene, CDR1 and CDR2 are MGHRA and YSYEKL. V and J are truncated by 1 base and 5 bases respectively, leaving an intervening sequence of 17 bases. Measured from the cysteine to the phenylalanine, the CDR3 is 16 residues long. The entry retains the CDR3 DNA only, 48 bases that are in frame from base 1.

Sequenced sample: memory CD4+ T cells sorted from blood. Per the publication, the cell subset or site label means: CD45RA-negative fraction. The sequence was obtained from a woman aged 25 to 45 in good health. The chain links TRBV4-1 with TRBJ2-5, with the D gene too uncertain to name. Here the CDR3 is given as CASSQGPSAVRETQYF. The DNA sequence follows: TGCGCCAGCAGCCAAGGCCCTTCTGCGGTGAGGGAGACCCAGTACTTC.